The present T cell receptor beta chain was sequenced within a study of CD8+ T cells in alopecia areata. This clone was counted between two and nine times. Following RNA extraction, reverse transcription yielded cDNA that acted as the sequencing template. TCRdb keeps only in-frame clones here, not all; method: immunoSEQ multiplex PCR. The sample comprises 75,000 to 85,000 clones, around 60% of which are singletons, and 23% rests with the top ten. Treatment noted: oral pan-JAK inhibitor, 5-10 mg twice daily. The receptor's source is a human donor with alopecia areata. This specimen was CD8+ T cells sorted from blood, taken at week 24, from a patient treated with tofacitinib.

CDR3 DNA sequence: TGTGCCAGCAGTGACAGTATGAGCGGGGAGCTGTTTTTT. Translating it yields CASSDSMSGELFF. The chain combines TRBV7-3 with TRBJ2-2, with D possibly matching TRBD1 (5 bases). The CDR3 runs 13 residues. The V end was cut by 6 bases, the J end by 7 bases, with 12 bases between. Germline assignment: CDR1 SGHTA and CDR2 FQGTGA. The complete variable domain, with remaining parts taken from reference TRBV7-3 and TRBJ2-2, reads GAGVSQTPSNKVTEKGKYVELRCDPISGHTALYWYRQSLGQGPEFLIYFQGTGAADDSGLPNDRFFAVRPEGSVSTLKIQRTERGDSAVYLCASSDSMSGELFFGEGSRLTVL.